This T cell receptor beta chain derives from a study of human T cells and chemical hapten exposure. This clonotype was detected a few times. This CDR3 is built from 15 residues. The V end lost 8 bases, the J end lost 2 bases, and 18 bases lay between the germline ends. The germline V gene encodes CDR1 SGHTA and CDR2 FQGNSA. TCRdb fed the RACE reads into MiXCR, producing one record per CDR3 protein. The table lists about 81,000 distinct CDR3 sequences, roughly a tenth of them singletons. Time point specified: patch test 2, 6 weeks after DPC sensitization. The treatment here: therapeutic diphenylcyclopropenone sensitization with weekly scalp DPC.

The TCR was taken from a woman aged 25 to 39 with alopecia areata. Some clones in this sample may be carry-over from other donors' samples. The sequencing used whole blood, collected in connection with sensitization to the hapten diphenylcyclopropenone (DPC). This sequence joins TRBV7-2 and TRBJ1-1; D may be TRBD1 (5 bases). The CDR3 DNA is TGTGCCAGCTCCACTACGCAGGGCTTCAACACTGAAGCTTTCTTT. Its translation: CASSTTQGFNTEAFF.